This T cell receptor beta chain was profiled in a study of blood T cell repertoires in COVID-19. Study-wide context: In each case, the material was cDNA or gDNA derived from T cells, B-cell-depleted T cells, or PBMCs.

Profiled with immunoSEQ multiplex PCR; TCRdb holds only in-frame clones, not every one. The data show 290,000 or so clones, around 90% seen once. The CDR3 is 14 residues long. V trimming: 3 bases; J trimming: 5 bases; junction bases outside the gene matches: 5. Per germline, CDR1 GTSNPN and CDR2 SVGIG (reference sequence). The specimen was PBMCs or T cells enriched from blood (not recorded which). This rearrangement joins TRBV30 to TRBJ2-2; 8 bases map to TRBD1. The clonotype originates from a woman aged 25-40 years who had recovered from COVID-19. The CDR3 coding sequence is TGTGCCTGGAGGTGGACAGGGATAACCGGGGAGCTGTTTTTT. Translated, it gives CAWRWTGITGELFF.